These 3 T cell receptor beta chains were all obtained from the same sample, sequenced in a study of blood T cell repertoires in COVID-19. Libraries were prepared by immunoSEQ multiplex PCR; TCRdb keeps only in-frame clonotypes and omits some of them. The repertoire holds roughly 42,000 clones, with roughly nine tenths as singletons. The sequencing input was peripheral blood. The receptors here all came from a man aged 25 to 45 with active or convalescent COVID-19.

This clone was found once. The rearrangement links TRBV2 to TRBJ2-7; TRBD1 might be the D (5 bases). CDR3 length: 13 residues. Germline loops: CDR1 SNHLY, CDR2 FYNNEI. Trimming removed 6 bases from V and 4 bases from J, with 13 bases in between. The CDR3 protein is CASRPPDRYEQYV. The CDR3, as DNA: TGTGCCAGCAGGCCACCTGACAGATACGAGCAGTACGTC.

This clone ranks as medium-sized. The chain has TRBV5-1 and TRBJ2-2; TRBD2 matches at 12 bases. The ends lost 3 bases at V and 3 bases at J; junction bases unmatched: 9. Germline V CDR1 and CDR2: SGHRS, YFSETQ. The CDR3 runs to 18 residues. This chain's CDR3 is CASSWTTSGGRDTGELFF. In DNA form, the CDR3 reads TGCGCCAGCAGCTGGACGACTAGCGGGGGTCGAGACACCGGGGAGCTGTTTTTT.

This clone occurred once. The rearrangement uses TRBV3-1 (or the pseudogene TRBV3-2) and TRBJ1-3; unclear D gene. The CDR3 runs to 19 residues. Germline loops: CDR1 LGHDT, CDR2 YNNKEL (reference sequence). V was shortened by 6 bases and J by 0 bases, with 24 bases between the two germline ends. The CDR3: CASRSSGRWRTNSGNTIYF. CDR3 nucleotide sequence: TGTGCCAGCAGGTCCTCGGGTAGGTGGAGGACCAACTCTGGAAACACCATATATTTT.